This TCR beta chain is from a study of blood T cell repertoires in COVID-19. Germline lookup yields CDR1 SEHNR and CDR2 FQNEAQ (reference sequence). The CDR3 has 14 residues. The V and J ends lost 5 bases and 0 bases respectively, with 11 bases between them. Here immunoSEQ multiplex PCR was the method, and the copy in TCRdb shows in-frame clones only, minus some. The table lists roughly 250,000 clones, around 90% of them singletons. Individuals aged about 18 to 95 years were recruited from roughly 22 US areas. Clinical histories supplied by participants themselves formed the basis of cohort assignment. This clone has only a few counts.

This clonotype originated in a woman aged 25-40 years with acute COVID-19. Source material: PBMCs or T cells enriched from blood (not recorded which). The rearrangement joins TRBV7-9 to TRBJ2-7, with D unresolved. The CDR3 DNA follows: TGTGCCAGCAGCCAACCAGGAAGCTCCTACGAGCAGTACTTC. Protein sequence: CASSQPGSSYEQYF.